Below, 27 T cell receptor beta chains from the same sample are listed, as sequenced in a study of blood T cell repertoires in COVID-19. Clones were read by immunoSEQ multiplex PCR, and TCRdb kept only the in-frame ones, dropping some. Among approximately 85,000 clones, roughly 89% were seen once, and the ten largest hold 27%. Material for sequencing was peripheral blood. Every receptor here comes from a man in his forties or fifties with active or convalescent COVID-19.

As DNA, the CDR3 is TGTGCCAGTAGTCGGCATGGGGGGGCAGAAGGCTCTGGGGCCAACGTCCTGACTTTC. It specifies CASSRHGGAEGSGANVLTF. This chain uses TRBV19 with TRBJ2-6; D is perhaps TRBD2 (7 bases). The CDR3 is 19 amino acids. CDR1 is LNHDA, CDR2 SQIVND, per germline (reference sequence). V was shortened by 5 bases and J by 0 bases, with 20 bases between the two germline ends.

The chain combines TRBV27 with TRBJ2-3; D is unclear. Germline CDR1 and CDR2: MNHEY and SMNVEV (reference sequence). Trimming took off 7 bases at V and 0 bases at J, with 11 bases between the two ends. This CDR3 is 14 amino acids long. The CDR3 DNA is TGTGCCAGCACACAGAGATTTAGCACAGATACGCAGTATTTT. This sequence encodes CASTQRFSTDTQYF.

CDR3 coding DNA: TGTGCCAGCAGCCGGGACAGGGAAGAGACCCAGTACTTC. As protein: CASSRDREETQYF. J is TRBJ2-5 and V is TRBV11-3, with 9 bases that match TRBD1. Germline V gives CDR1 SGHNT, CDR2 YENEEA. V lost 5 bases, J lost 3 bases, and 1 base stayed unmatched. The CDR3 spans 13 residues.

The chain has TRBV19 and TRBJ2-7; 8 nucleotides align to TRBD1. Germline loops: CDR1 LNHDA, CDR2 SQIVND (reference sequence). Unmatched junction bases numbered 15, after V lost 5 bases and J lost 3 bases. The CDR3 has 17 amino acids. The CDR3 is CASSPYGRGDRIYEQYF. In DNA, the CDR3 is TGTGCCAGTAGTCCATATGGGAGAGGGGACAGGATCTACGAGCAGTACTTC.

The chain links TRBV3-1 (or the pseudogene TRBV3-2) to TRBJ1-1, with 9 nucleotides matching TRBD1. The CDR3 length is 14 residues. The junction had 4 bases not matched to a gene; V was cut back by 5 bases and J by 3 bases. Germline assignment: CDR1 LGHDT and CDR2 YNNKEL (reference sequence). The CDR3 sequence: CASSYDRGYTEAFF. CDR3 sequence (DNA): TGTGCCAGCAGCTACGACAGGGGGTACACTGAAGCTTTCTTT.

This chain uses TRBV2 with TRBJ2-1, with 8 nucleotides matching TRBD1. J lost 2 bases, V lost 6 bases, and 6 bases had no gene match. This CDR3 comprises 15 residues. Germline CDR1 and CDR2: SNHLY and FYNNEI. CDR3 region: CASRIEQGAYNEQFF. For the CDR3, the DNA is TGTGCCAGCAGAATTGAACAGGGGGCCTACAATGAGCAGTTCTTC.

V usage is TRBV29-1 and J usage is TRBJ1-2; D perhaps matches TRBD1 (6 bases). The length of the CDR3 is 12 residues. CDR1 SQVTM and CDR2 ANQGSEA come from the germline V gene. V was clipped by 3 bases and J by 6 bases, with 11 bases between them. Here the CDR3 DNA reads TGCAGCGTTGACCAGGGGCGGGATGGCTACACCTTC. This gives the protein CSVDQGRDGYTF.

The chain recombines TRBV19 with TRBJ1-1; 10 nucleotides line up with TRBD1. The CDR3 length is 16 residues. Trimming at V came to 1 base and at J to 4 bases, leaving 6 bases not matched to a gene. Germline V gene sequence: CDR1 LNHDA, CDR2 SQIVND (reference sequence). The CDR3, as DNA: TGTGCCAGTAGTATAGGCCGGACAGGGGGAAGCACTGAAGCTTTCTTT. Residues: CASSIGRTGGSTEAFF.

This chain uses TRBV20-1 with TRBJ1-6; maybe TRBD1 (6 bases). The CDR3 covers 15 residues. Looked up from germline, CDR1 is DFQATT and CDR2 is SNEGSKA (reference sequence). Trimming stripped 3 bases from V and 7 bases from J, with 16 bases between. The CDR3 loop reads CSASYDRPPNSPLHF. The CDR3 DNA reads as TGCAGTGCTAGTTACGACAGGCCTCCGAATTCACCCCTCCACTTT.

CDR3 nucleotides: TGTGCCAGCAAGGGACTAGCGGGAGCGAGGGAGCAGTACTTC. Its translation is CASKGLAGAREQYF. The gene calls are TRBV28 and TRBJ2-7, with 14 bases that match TRBD2. CDR1 and CDR2 (germline): MDHEN, SYDVKM. The CDR3 extends over 14 amino acids. V shed 7 bases and J 7 bases; nucleotides not matched to a gene: 6.

The chain recombines TRBV10-3 with TRBJ1-5; no definite D call. Trimming removed 3 bases from V and 2 bases from J, with 2 bases in between. The CDR3 contains 12 residues. The germline gives CDR1 ENHRY, CDR2 SYGVKD. Written as DNA, the CDR3 is TGTGCCATCAGTGACGGCAATCAGCCCCAGCATTTT. It specifies CAISDGNQPQHF.

This rearrangement joins TRBV4-1 to TRBJ2-3; 9 bases match TRBD1. The CDR3 spans 15 residues. Germline V gene data show CDR1 as MGHRA and CDR2 as YSYEKL. V dropped 1 base and J dropped 5; count of bases not matched to a gene: 4. In DNA form, the CDR3 reads TGCGCCAGCAGCCAAGGGACAGGGGTCGTAGATACGCAGTATTTT. The encoded protein is CASSQGTGVVDTQYF.

The chain recombines TRBV4-1 with TRBJ2-7, with 12 nucleotides matching TRBD1. This CDR3 comprises 14 residues. V shed 1 base and J 6 bases; nucleotides not matched to a gene: 1. Germline loops: CDR1 MGHRA, CDR2 YSYEKL. CDR3 coding DNA: TGCGCCAGCAGCCAAGGGGACAGGGGGCTCGAGCAGTACTTC. Translation gives CASSQGDRGLEQYF.

V and J are TRBV11-2 and TRBJ1-6, with 7 bases identical to TRBD1. Trimming removed 5 bases from V and 7 bases from J; junction bases left unmatched: 2. Germline V gives CDR1 SGHAT, CDR2 FQNNGV. CDR3 length equals 13 residues. The CDR3 protein is CASSPTGNSPLHF. The CDR3 DNA sequence: TGTGCCAGCAGCCCGACAGGGAATTCACCCCTCCACTTT.

The rearrangement joins TRBV7-9 to TRBJ1-1; D might be TRBD1 (6 bases). The CDR3 runs 13 residues. Germline CDR1 is SEHNR and CDR2 is FQNEAQ (reference sequence). Trimming cost V 1 base and J 4 bases, with 7 bases left between them. CDR3 in DNA: TGTGCCAGCAGCTTAGAAGGGGGCACTGAAGCTTTCTTT. This gives the protein CASSLEGGTEAFF.

A single count supports this clone. The chain combines TRBV28 with TRBJ2-7, with 10 positions matching TRBD2. Germline assignment: CDR1 MDHEN and CDR2 SYDVKM. The CDR3 is 12 residues long. V dropped 10 bases and J dropped 4; count of bases not matched to a gene: 4. CDR3 coding DNA: TGTGCCACCGGACTAGCGGTTTACGAGCAGTACTTC. This sequence encodes CATGLAVYEQYF.

V gene TRBV5-1 combines with J gene TRBJ1-2, with 9 nucleotides matching TRBD1. The germline gives CDR1 SGHRS, CDR2 YFSETQ. J was trimmed by 13 bases and V by 0 bases; bases with no gene match: 16. This CDR3 comprises 16 residues. The CDR3 sequence is CASSLGIWGQGQLRTF. The DNA for the CDR3 is TGCGCCAGCAGCTTGGGGATATGGGGACAGGGCCAATTGCGCACCTTC.

J is TRBJ2-5 and V is TRBV5-1; the match to TRBD2 covers 11 bases. This CDR3 is 15 amino acids long. With 4 bases clipped from V and 5 bases from J, the junction kept 7 bases outside the gene matches. Germline V CDR1 and CDR2: SGHRS, YFSETQ. The CDR3 region has the DNA TGCGCCAGCAGCGACCCTAGCGGGGGGCAGGAGACCCAGTACTTC. As protein: CASSDPSGGQETQYF.

The CDR3 DNA reads as TGCGCCAGCAGCTTGGAGGAGTCCTACGAGCAGTACTTC. It specifies CASSLEESYEQYF. The V and J genes are TRBV5-1 and TRBJ2-7; no firm D call. Trimming took off 0 bases at V and 1 base at J, with 5 bases between the two ends. Germline loops: CDR1 SGHRS, CDR2 YFSETQ. This CDR3 region has 13 residues.

The chain has TRBV30 and TRBJ1-2; 7 positions agree with TRBD1. This CDR3 contains 15 residues. V lost 0 bases and J lost 0; bases outside the gene matches: 4. Germline V CDR1 and CDR2: GTSNPN, SVGIG (reference sequence). Here the CDR3 reads CAWSVKGAPNYGYTF. The CDR3 bases are TGTGCCTGGAGTGTAAAGGGGGCTCCTAACTATGGCTACACCTTC.

The V and J genes are TRBV28 and TRBJ2-1; 7 bases line up with TRBD2. Per germline, CDR1 MDHEN and CDR2 SYDVKM. Germline trimming cut 2 bases from V and 7 bases from J; bases unmatched to any gene: 5. This CDR3 is built from 14 residues. CDR3 nucleotides: TGTGCCAGCAGTTTAGAGGGAGGGGTTAATGAGCAGTTCTTC. This translates into CASSLEGGVNEQFF.

The J gene is TRBJ1-3, the V gene TRBV2; a weak D match, TRBD1 (5 bases). This CDR3 contains 13 residues. From germline, CDR1 is SNHLY and CDR2 FYNNEI. V gave up 4 bases and J gave up 7 bases, with 11 bases separating them. The CDR3 region has the DNA TGTGCCAGCAGTGTGGGGGGACGGAACACCATATATTTT. Protein: CASSVGGRNTIYF.

The genes are TRBV4-3 and TRBJ1-6; TRBD1 matches at 9 bases. CDR1 and CDR2 from the germline V gene are LGHNA and YSLEER. V gave up 1 base and J gave up 9 bases; unmatched junction bases: 1. The CDR3 is 14 residues long. The CDR3 here is CASSQGTGVSPLHF. The CDR3 nucleotides read TGCGCCAGCAGCCAAGGGACAGGGGTTTCACCCCTCCACTTT.

This clone was counted a few times. The V gene is TRBV5-1, the J gene TRBJ1-1; TRBD1 matches 8 bases. This CDR3 comprises 16 residues. Trimming removed 5 bases from V and 5 bases from J; junction bases left unmatched: 14. Germline V gene data show CDR1 as SGHRS and CDR2 as YFSETQ. In DNA, the CDR3 is TGCGCCAGCAGGATAAGGACAGGGAGGCTTGGAACTGAAGCTTTCTTT. Its protein is CASRIRTGRLGTEAFF.

The V and J genes are TRBV2 and TRBJ2-3; 10 positions match TRBD2. The CDR3 runs to 14 residues. With 9 bases clipped from V and 4 bases from J, the junction kept 7 bases outside the gene matches. Germline V gene data show CDR1 as SNHLY and CDR2 as FYNNEI. As DNA, the CDR3 is TGTGCCAGACCTTCTAGCGGGAGTGCAGATACGCAGTATTTT. This encodes CARPSSGSADTQYF.

The chain joins TRBV10-3 to TRBJ1-3, with D uncertain. Trimming cost V 0 bases and J 4 bases, with 4 bases left between them. The CDR3 runs to 13 residues. In germline, CDR1 is ENHRY, CDR2 SYGVKD. The CDR3 loop is CAISESQGNTIYF. The DNA for the CDR3 is TGTGCCATCAGTGAGTCACAGGGAAACACCATATATTTT.

J is TRBJ1-1 and V is TRBV5-1; tentative D call: TRBD1 (6 bases). Germline assignment: CDR1 SGHRS and CDR2 YFSETQ. The CDR3 contains 14 residues. V was pared by 2 bases and J by 4 bases, with 12 bases between. The CDR3 spells CASSFSGVGTEAFF. DNA for the CDR3: TGCGCCAGCAGCTTTTCAGGGGTGGGCACTGAAGCTTTCTTT.